The 13 T cell receptor beta chains below all came from one sample that was sequenced in a study of blood T cell repertoires in COVID-19. The data were produced by immunoSEQ multiplex PCR, yet TCRdb's version contains in-frame clones alone and is incomplete. The profile shows under 200,000 clones, roughly 84% of them singletons. Specimen: PBMCs or T cells enriched from blood (not recorded which). The receptors come from a young woman who had been exposed to COVID-19.

J is TRBJ2-3 and V is TRBV9, with a possible D match to TRBD1 (5 bases). Per the germline V gene, CDR1 is SGDLS and CDR2 is YYNGEE. CDR3 length equals 15 residues. Trimming left V 0 bases short and J 2 bases short, with 10 bases between. The CDR3 DNA follows: TGTGCCAGCAGCGTAGGACAGTCCTCCACAGATACGCAGTATTTT. Its translation: CASSVGQSSTDTQYF. Full variable domain (missing parts from reference TRBV9 and TRBJ2-3): DSGVTQTPKHLITATGQRVTLRCSPRSGDLSVYWYQQSLDQGLQFLIQYYNGEERAKGNILERFSAQQFPDLHSELNLSSLELGDSALYFCASSVGQSSTDTQYFGPGTRLTVL.

The rearrangement uses TRBV7-9 and TRBJ1-1; D is uncertain. The CDR3 consists of 13 residues. Germline values: CDR1 SEHNR, CDR2 FQNEAQ (reference sequence). The ends were cut back, 3 bases at V and 0 bases at J, with 5 bases in the middle. The CDR3 DNA reads TGTGCCAGCAGCTTTACGGTGAACACTGAAGCTTTCTTT. This translates into CASSFTVNTEAFF. Variable domain in full (rest from reference TRBV7-9 and TRBJ1-1): DTGVSQNPRHKITKRGQNVTFRCDPISEHNRLYWYRQTLGQGPEFLTYFQNEAQLEKSRLLSDRFSAERPKGSFSTLEIQRTEQGDSAMYLCASSFTVNTEAFFGQGTRLTVV.

The chain uses TRBV12-5 and TRBJ2-1; 9 bases match TRBD2. Trimming cost V 8 bases and J 4 bases; bases outside gene matches: 12. This CDR3 region has 16 residues. Germline V gene data show CDR1 as LGHNT and CDR2 as FRNRAP. The CDR3 spells CASHQGGGASYNEQFF. DNA of the CDR3: TGTGCTAGTCACCAAGGCGGGGGGGCCTCTTACAATGAGCAGTTCTTC. Drawing the rest from reference TRBV12-5 and TRBJ2-1, the complete variable domain is DARVTQTPRHKVTEMGQEVTMRCQPILGHNTVFWYRQTMMQGLELLAYFRNRAPLDDSGMPKDRFSAEMPDATLATLKIQPSEPRDSAVYFCASHQGGGASYNEQFFGPGTRLTVL.

The chain links TRBV27 to TRBJ2-1; 10 bases align to TRBD2. Trimming took 6 bases from V and 2 from J; bases not matched to a gene: 4. CDR3 length: 15 amino acids. Germline values: CDR1 MNHEY, CDR2 SMNVEV (reference sequence). Here the CDR3 reads CASRLSGGAYNEQFF. The CDR3 DNA follows: TGTGCCAGCAGACTAAGCGGGGGGGCCTACAATGAGCAGTTCTTC.

This chain joins TRBV9 and TRBJ2-7; perhaps TRBD2 as D (5 bases). The V end was cut by 4 bases, the J end by 6 bases, with 17 bases between. The germline V gene has CDR1 SGDLS and CDR2 YYNGEE. This CDR3 contains 14 residues. CDR3 in DNA: TGTGCCAGCAGCCAAGTTTCTGAGGGCTCCGAGCAGTACTTC. Amino acids: CASSQVSEGSEQYF.

The chain combines TRBV11-2 with TRBJ1-1; 8 bases fit TRBD1. The CDR3 length is 16 residues. Trimming removed 5 bases from V and 1 base from J; junction bases left unmatched: 9. Germline CDR1 and CDR2: SGHAT and FQNNGV. The CDR3 nucleotides are TGTGCCAGCAGCCCAGGACAGGGCGGTTGGAACACTGAAGCTTTCTTT. Protein: CASSPGQGGWNTEAFF. Using reference TRBV11-2 and TRBJ1-1 for the parts outside the CDR3, the full variable domain is EAGVAQSPRYKIIEKRQSVAFWCNPISGHATLYWYQQILGQGPKLLIQFQNNGVVDDSQLPKDRFSAERLKGVDSTLKIQPAKLEDSAVYLCASSPGQGGWNTEAFFGQGTRLTVV.

This chain uses TRBV13 with TRBJ1-6; TRBD1 matches at 8 bases. CDR1 is PRHDT and CDR2 is FYEKMQ in the germline V gene (reference sequence). After removal of 5 bases from V and 10 bases from J, the junction contained 13 bases not matched to a gene. This CDR3 has 16 residues. CDR3 coding DNA: TGTGCCAGCAGCCCCGGCGCACAGGGGGGTGAGTCACCCCTCCACTTT. It translates to CASSPGAQGGESPLHF.

The chain couples TRBV24-1 to TRBJ2-2, with D possibly matching TRBD1 (6 bases). The CDR3 consists of 16 residues. Trimming took 4 bases from V and 0 from J, leaving 11 bases between them. Germline CDR1 and CDR2: KGHDR and SFDVKD. CDR3 region: CATSDTGHTNTGELFF. The CDR3 nucleotides read TGTGCCACCAGTGACACGGGACACACGAACACCGGGGAGCTGTTTTTT.

The V and J genes are TRBV5-5 and TRBJ1-2; the D gene is possibly TRBD1 (5 bases). Trimming shortened V by 1 base and J by 3 bases, and 10 bases separated the two germline ends. This CDR3 is 14 amino acids long. The V gene's germline CDR1 is SGHKS and CDR2 YYEKEE (reference sequence). CDR3 sequence reads: CASSLQGLDYGYTF. As DNA, the CDR3 is TGTGCCAGCAGCTTGCAGGGCCTCGACTATGGCTACACCTTC.

The J gene is TRBJ2-3, the V gene TRBV18, with D maybe TRBD2 (5 bases). Trimming removed 2 bases from V and 0 bases from J, with 9 bases in between. CDR1 is KGHSH and CDR2 is LQKENI in the germline V gene. The CDR3 has 15 residues. The CDR3 region is CASSPSAGSTDTQYF. The CDR3 region has the DNA TGTGCCAGCTCACCAAGCGCGGGTAGCACAGATACGCAGTATTTT.

This rearrangement joins TRBV7-6 to TRBJ1-1, with unresolved D. The germline gives CDR1 SGHVS, CDR2 FNYEAQ. V lost 3 bases to trimming and J lost 1 base, with 6 bases between them. The length of the CDR3 is 13 residues. The CDR3 loop is CASSLAGNTEAFF. The DNA of the CDR3 is TGTGCCAGCAGCTTGGCGGGGAACACTGAAGCTTTCTTT. The full variable domain, completed using reference TRBV7-6 and TRBJ1-1, is GAGVSQSPRYKVTKRGQDVALRCDPISGHVSLYWYRQALGQGPEFLTYFNYEAQQDKSGLPNDRFSAERPEGSISTLTIQRTEQRDSAMYRCASSLAGNTEAFFGQGTRLTVV.

The chain joins TRBV15 to TRBJ2-3, with a weak D call TRBD2 (6 bases). Germline CDR1 and CDR2: LNHNV and YYDKDF (reference sequence). This CDR3 contains 16 residues. V was pared by 3 bases and J by 0 bases, with 13 bases between. The CDR3 spells CATSSGGQTSTDTQYF. CDR3 nucleotides: TGTGCCACCAGCAGCGGGGGTCAGACTAGCACAGATACGCAGTATTTT.

This chain links TRBV9 with TRBJ1-6; TRBD1 agrees at 8 bases. Trimming cost V 3 bases and J 6 bases; bases outside gene matches: 8. Germline V CDR1 and CDR2: SGDLS, YYNGEE. The CDR3 runs to 16 residues. CDR3 nucleotide sequence: TGTGCCAGCAGCGATGCTTGGACAGGGACTAATTCACCCCTCCACTTT. Its translation: CASSDAWTGTNSPLHF.